Below are 7 T cell receptor beta chains sequenced from a single sample in a study of T cells after posttransplantation cyclophosphamide. TCRdb keeps only in-frame clones here, not all; method: immunoSEQ multiplex PCR. Altogether about 40,000 clones were found in the sample, and no singletons occur. The sequencing sample was made of PBMCs. These receptors all stem from a man aged 25-45 years in good health and a related stem cell transplant donor.

In this sample, this clone turned up many times. The chain couples TRBV19 to TRBJ1-5, with D tentatively TRBD1 (6 bases). The CDR3 sequence is 15 residues long. CDR1 is LNHDA, CDR2 SQIVND, per germline (reference sequence). V lost 7 bases, J lost 2 bases, and 15 bases lay in between. CDR3 sequence reads: CASNLQGMRNQPQHF. The CDR3 bases are TGTGCCAGTAATTTGCAGGGGATGCGCAATCAGCCCCAGCATTTT.

This clone was observed a few times. The chain uses TRBV7-9 and TRBJ2-3; D is unresolved. The length of the CDR3 is 15 residues. The germline V and J ends were trimmed by 2 bases and 1 base, with 10 bases remaining between them. Per the germline V gene, CDR1 is SEHNR and CDR2 is FQNEAQ (reference sequence). CDR3 bases: TGTGCCAGCAGCTTATATCTGGGCGGCACAGATACGCAGTATTTT. As protein: CASSLYLGGTDTQYF.

There are many counts of this clone. V and J are TRBV6-5 and TRBJ2-1; D gene unclear. The CDR3 has 15 residues. From germline, CDR1 is MNHEY and CDR2 SVGAGI. V lost 2 bases and J lost 4, with 12 bases in between. The CDR3: CASSYGQPLYNEQFF. The CDR3 DNA reads TGTGCCAGCAGTTACGGGCAGCCTTTATACAATGAGCAGTTCTTC.

This clone has just a few counts. The chain joins TRBV5-1 to TRBJ1-2; D may be TRBD1 (5 bases). The CDR3 covers 13 residues. Per the germline V gene, CDR1 is SGHRS and CDR2 is YFSETQ. V was pared by 0 bases and J by 6 bases, with 9 bases between. In nucleotides, the CDR3 is TGCGCCAGCAGCTTGGAAGGGGAGAATGGCTACACCTTC. It specifies CASSLEGENGYTF.

This clone came up many times. This chain joins TRBV5-1 and TRBJ2-7; D possibly corresponds to TRBD1 (6 bases). There are 13 residues in the CDR3. Trimming shortened V by 0 bases and J by 3 bases, and 7 bases separated the two germline ends. In germline, CDR1 is SGHRS, CDR2 YFSETQ. CDR3 loop: CASSLEGGYEQYF. The CDR3 DNA sequence: TGCGCCAGCAGCTTGGAAGGGGGCTACGAGCAGTACTTC.

This clone has ten or more counts. The chain joins TRBV12-3 or TRBV12-4 to TRBJ1-5; 10 bases map to TRBD1. The CDR3 spans 16 residues. V was pared by 5 bases and J by 0 bases, with 4 bases of the junction left unmatched. The CDR3 DNA reads as TGTGCCAGCAGTCCGGGACAGGGGATTAGCAATCAGCCCCAGCATTTT. This codes for CASSPGQGISNQPQHF.

This clone has a count of ten or more. V gene TRBV7-7 combines with J gene TRBJ2-2; D is ambiguous. CDR3 length: 15 amino acids. V lost 1 base, J lost 1 base, and 7 bases lay in between. In germline, CDR1 is SSHAT, CDR2 FNYEAQ (reference sequence). DNA of the CDR3: TGTGCCAGCAGCTTAGTGACTGGGAACACCGGGGAGCTGTTTTTT. It translates to CASSLVTGNTGELFF.